The 12 T cell receptor beta chains given below trace back to one sample, sequenced in a study of T cell changes during pregnancy in multiple sclerosis (dated by TCRdb to about 2019). Libraries were constructed by the immunoSEQ multiplex PCR assay. Sourced from immuneACCESS, this table was stored by TCRdb with only in-frame sequences that have V and J called. A share of the clones is absent; for the studies checked, an unresolved V gene accounts for under half, and the remainder has no known explanation. The sample table records some 69,000 clones; more than 90% of these occur just once. Together, the top ten hold over 2% of the sample. The sample in question was peripheral blood, obtained in the second trimester of pregnancy. The source is a female donor in good health, enrolled as a control in a pregnancy study.

The CDR3 DNA reads TGTGCCAGCAGCTTAGGGCCACAAGAGACCCAGTACTTC. Translating it yields CASSLGPQETQYF. The chain recombines TRBV7-9 with TRBJ2-5, with D hard to call. In germline, CDR1 is SEHNR, CDR2 FQNEAQ (reference sequence). Trimming took off 1 base at V and 2 bases at J, with 5 bases between the two ends. The CDR3 extends over 13 amino acids.

This clone was recorded a few times. The gene calls are TRBV4-1 and TRBJ1-2; unclear D gene. Germline V CDR1 and CDR2: MGHRA, YSYEKL. V shed 4 bases and J shed 0 bases, with 12 bases lying between them. This CDR3 is built from 15 residues. The CDR3 coding sequence is TGCGCCAGCAGCCTCCGACAAGACCCTAACTATGGCTACACCTTC. Protein sequence: CASSLRQDPNYGYTF.

The chain is built from TRBV30 and TRBJ1-2; D gene ambiguous. V was trimmed by 3 bases and J by 5 bases, leaving 16 bases between them. The CDR3 loop spans 14 amino acids. The germline CDR1 and CDR2 sequences are GTSNPN and SVGIG (reference sequence). DNA of the CDR3: TGTGCCTGGAGGCGGCCCTTTGGAATTTATGGCTACACCTTC. This codes for CAWRRPFGIYGYTF.

The chain couples TRBV7-3 to TRBJ2-5; 7 bases agree with TRBD1. The germline gives CDR1 SGHTA, CDR2 FQGTGA. The CDR3 consists of 13 residues. The ends lost 6 bases at V and 5 bases at J; junction bases unmatched: 6. This CDR3 is CASSLQGSETQYF. The CDR3 DNA sequence: TGTGCCAGCAGTCTACAGGGGTCGGAGACCCAGTACTTC.

V and J are TRBV27 and TRBJ1-4, with 9 positions matching TRBD1. Germline V gene sequence: CDR1 MNHEY, CDR2 SMNVEV (reference sequence). This CDR3 comprises 15 residues. The V and J ends lost 5 bases and 10 bases, in that order; junction bases with no gene match: 11. CDR3 in amino acids: CASSASGTGRRKLFF. The CDR3 DNA reads as TGTGCCAGCAGTGCTTCCGGGACAGGGAGGAGAAAACTGTTTTTT. The full variable domain, in which reference TRBV27 and TRBJ1-4 provide the parts outside the CDR3, is EAQVTQNPRYLITVTGKKLTVTCSQNMNHEYMSWYRQDPGLGLRQIYYSMNVEVTDKGDVPEGYKVSRKEKRNFPLILESPSPNQTSLYFCASSASGTGRRKLFFGSGTQLSVL.

The chain is built from TRBV10-3 and TRBJ1-3; unclear D gene. This CDR3 is 14 amino acids long. CDR1 is ENHRY, CDR2 SYGVKD, per germline. The ends were cut back, 5 bases at V and 2 bases at J, with 10 bases in the middle. The CDR3 DNA reads TGTGCCATCAGTCCTGGACTCGCTGGAAACACCATATATTTT. Its protein product is CAISPGLAGNTIYF.

The genes are TRBV5-4 and TRBJ1-4; the match to TRBD1 covers 10 bases. The germline V gene encodes CDR1 SGHNT and CDR2 YYREEE (reference sequence). Trimming at V came to 3 bases and at J to 7 bases, leaving 9 bases not matched to a gene. This CDR3 region has 16 residues. The CDR3 is CASSSPRGQGIEKLFF. CDR3 DNA sequence: TGTGCCAGCAGCTCACCTCGGGGACAGGGGATTGAAAAACTGTTTTTT.

This clone was counted once. V usage is TRBV21-1 and J usage is TRBJ1-5; the table calls TRBD1, which could not be checked here. TRBV21-1 is recorded as a pseudogene. CDR3 length equals 18 residues. The CDR3 sequence: CASSHGSHSSYSNQPQHF. The CDR3 DNA follows: TGTGCCAGCAGCCACGGCTCGCACAGCTCATATAGCAATCAGCCCCAGCATTTT.

The gene calls are TRBV27 and TRBJ2-5; D perhaps matches TRBD1 (5 bases). The CDR3 length is 13 residues. Trimming cost V 2 bases and J 3 bases, with 7 bases left between them. Germline lookup yields CDR1 MNHEY and CDR2 SMNVEV (reference sequence). The DNA for the CDR3 is TGTGCCAGCAGTTTAGTCAGGGAAGAGACCCAGTACTTC. Encoded protein: CASSLVREETQYF.

J is TRBJ1-6 and V is TRBV19; D is undetermined. This CDR3 is 15 amino acids long. CDR1 and CDR2 (germline): LNHDA, SQIVND (reference sequence). V was pared by 7 bases and J by 0 bases, with 10 bases between. The CDR3 protein is CASTVGTSYNSPLHF. In DNA form, the CDR3 reads TGTGCCAGTACCGTGGGCACCTCCTATAATTCACCCCTCCACTTT. The full variable domain, completed using reference TRBV19 and TRBJ1-6, is DGGITQSPKYLFRKEGQNVTLSCEQNLNHDAMYWYRQDPGQGLRLIYYSQIVNDFQKGDIAEGYSVSREKKESFPLTVTSAQKNPTAFYLCASTVGTSYNSPLHFGNGTRLTVT.

The chain links TRBV7-9 to TRBJ2-3; possible D gene TRBD2, 6 bases. The CDR3 is made up of 14 amino acids. V was cut by 3 bases and J by 12 bases, with 19 bases left in between. The germline CDR1 and CDR2 sequences are SEHNR and FQNEAQ (reference sequence). CDR3 amino acids: CASSFMASVSSQYF. The DNA for the CDR3 is TGTGCCAGCAGCTTTATGGCTAGCGTCAGTAGTCAGTATTTT.

A few counts support this clone. V usage is TRBV2 and J usage is TRBJ1-2; 10 bases map to TRBD1. The germline V gene encodes CDR1 SNHLY and CDR2 FYNNEI. The CDR3 spans 13 residues. V dropped 4 bases and J dropped 8; count of bases not matched to a gene: 4. CDR3 coding DNA: TGTGCCAGCAGTGGACAGGGGGCGCGAGGCTACACCTTC. It is translated as CASSGQGARGYTF. The full variable domain, in which reference TRBV2 and TRBJ1-2 provide the parts outside the CDR3, is EPEVTQTPSHQVTQMGQEVILRCVPISNHLYFYWYRQILGQKVEFLVSFYNNEISEKSEIFDDQFSVERPDGSNFTLKIRSTKLEDSAMYFCASSGQGARGYTFGSGTRLTVV.